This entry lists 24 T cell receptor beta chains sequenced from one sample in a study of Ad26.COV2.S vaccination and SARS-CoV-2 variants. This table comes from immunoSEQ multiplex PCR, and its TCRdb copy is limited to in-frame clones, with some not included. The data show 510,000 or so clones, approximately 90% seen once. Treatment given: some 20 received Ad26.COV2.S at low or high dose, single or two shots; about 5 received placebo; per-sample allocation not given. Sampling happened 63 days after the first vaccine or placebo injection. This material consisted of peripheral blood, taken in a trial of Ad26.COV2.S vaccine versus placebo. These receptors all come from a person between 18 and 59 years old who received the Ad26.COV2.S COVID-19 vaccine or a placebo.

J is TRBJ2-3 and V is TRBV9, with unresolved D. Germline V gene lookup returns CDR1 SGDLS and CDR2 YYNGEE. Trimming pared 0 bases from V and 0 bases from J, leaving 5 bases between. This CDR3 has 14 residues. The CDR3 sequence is CASSVDGSTDTQYF. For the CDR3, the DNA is TGTGCCAGCAGCGTAGACGGGAGCACAGATACGCAGTATTTT.

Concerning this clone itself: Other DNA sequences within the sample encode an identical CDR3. CDR3 residues: CASSLGGPTDTQYF. CDR3 nucleotides: TGTGCCAGCAGCCTGGGAGGGCCCACAGATACGCAGTATTTT. The chain has TRBV11-3 and TRBJ2-3, with 7 nucleotides matching TRBD2. There are 14 residues in the CDR3. J gave up 2 bases and V 5 bases, and 4 bases lay outside the gene matches. In germline, CDR1 is SGHNT, CDR2 YENEEA. Using reference TRBV11-3 and TRBJ2-3 for the parts outside the CDR3, the full variable domain is EAGVVQSPRYKIIEKKQPVAFWCNPISGHNTLYWYLQNLGQGPELLIRYENEEAVDDSQLPKDRFSAERLKGVDSTLKIQPAELGDSAVYLCASSLGGPTDTQYFGPGTRLTVL.

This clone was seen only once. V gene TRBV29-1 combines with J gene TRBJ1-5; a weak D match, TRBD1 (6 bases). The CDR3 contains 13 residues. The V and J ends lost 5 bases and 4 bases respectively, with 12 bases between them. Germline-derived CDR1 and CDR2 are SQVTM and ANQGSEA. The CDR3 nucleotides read TGCAGCGTTTCGACAGGCCCGAATCAGCCCCAGCATTTT. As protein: CSVSTGPNQPQHF.

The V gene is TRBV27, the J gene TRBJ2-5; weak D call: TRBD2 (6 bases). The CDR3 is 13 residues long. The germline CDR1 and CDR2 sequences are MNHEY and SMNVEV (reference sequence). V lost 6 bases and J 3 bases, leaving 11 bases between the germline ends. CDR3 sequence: CASRPDYKETQYF. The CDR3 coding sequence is TGTGCCAGCAGACCGGACTATAAAGAGACCCAGTACTTC.

CDR3 in DNA: TGTGCCAGCAGCGTAGATGGGGGGATCAACTATGGCTACACCTTC. Its protein is CASSVDGGINYGYTF. This chain uses TRBV9 with TRBJ1-2; D is possibly TRBD1 (5 bases). Between the trimmed V and J ends, which lost 0 bases and 2 bases, there was a span of 11 bases. The CDR3 is 15 residues long. Germline lookup yields CDR1 SGDLS and CDR2 YYNGEE. Full variable domain (outside the CDR3, taken from reference TRBV9 and TRBJ1-2): DSGVTQTPKHLITATGQRVTLRCSPRSGDLSVYWYQQSLDQGLQFLIQYYNGEERAKGNILERFSAQQFPDLHSELNLSSLELGDSALYFCASSVDGGINYGYTFGSGTRLTVV.

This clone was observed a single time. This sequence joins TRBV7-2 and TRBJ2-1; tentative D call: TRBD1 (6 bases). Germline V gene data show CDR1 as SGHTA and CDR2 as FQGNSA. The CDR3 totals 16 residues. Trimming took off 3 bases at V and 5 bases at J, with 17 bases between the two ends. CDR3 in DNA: TGTGCCAGCAGCTTTCAACTAGGGACACAAAACAATGAGCAGTTCTTC. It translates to CASSFQLGTQNNEQFF.

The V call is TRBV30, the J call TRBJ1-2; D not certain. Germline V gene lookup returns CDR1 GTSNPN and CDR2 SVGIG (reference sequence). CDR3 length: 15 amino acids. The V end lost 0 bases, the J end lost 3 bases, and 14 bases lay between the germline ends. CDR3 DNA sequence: TGTGCCTGGAGTGTACCTCCCTCAGTCCACTATGGCTACACCTTC. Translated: CAWSVPPSVHYGYTF.

The CDR3 region has the DNA TGTGCCAGCAGTACATCCGGGACAGGGTGGGTGGCCAACGTCCTGACTTTC. Translating it yields CASSTSGTGWVANVLTF. The genes are TRBV28 and TRBJ2-6, with 9 bases identical to TRBD1. From germline, CDR1 is MDHEN and CDR2 SYDVKM. This CDR3 has 17 amino acids. Trimming took 5 bases from V and 6 from J; bases not matched to a gene: 11.

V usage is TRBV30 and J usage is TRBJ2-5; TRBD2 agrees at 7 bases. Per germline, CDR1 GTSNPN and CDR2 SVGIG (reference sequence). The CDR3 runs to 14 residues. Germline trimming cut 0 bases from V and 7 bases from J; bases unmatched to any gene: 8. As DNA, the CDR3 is TGTGCCTGGAGTGTCCTAGCGGCAATGGGGACCCAGTACTTC. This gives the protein CAWSVLAAMGTQYF.

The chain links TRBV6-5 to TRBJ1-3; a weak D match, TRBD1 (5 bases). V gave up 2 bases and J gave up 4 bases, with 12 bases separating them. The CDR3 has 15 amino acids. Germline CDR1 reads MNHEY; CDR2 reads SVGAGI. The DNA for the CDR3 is TGTGCCAGCAGTTACGGGGCCACTCCGGGAAACACCATATATTTT. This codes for CASSYGATPGNTIYF.

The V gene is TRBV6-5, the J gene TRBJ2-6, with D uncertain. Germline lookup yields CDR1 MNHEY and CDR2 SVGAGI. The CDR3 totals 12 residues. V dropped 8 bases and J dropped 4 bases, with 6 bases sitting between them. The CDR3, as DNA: TGTGCCAGCGATGCCGGGGCCAACGTCCTGACTTTC. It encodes CASDAGANVLTF.

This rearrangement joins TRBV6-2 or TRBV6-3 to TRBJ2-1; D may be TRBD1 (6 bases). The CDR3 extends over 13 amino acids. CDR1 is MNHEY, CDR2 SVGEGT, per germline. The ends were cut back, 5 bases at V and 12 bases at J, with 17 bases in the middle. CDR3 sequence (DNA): TGTGCCAGCAGTCAGGGGATAGCGACTTCGCAGTTCTTC. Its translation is CASSQGIATSQFF.

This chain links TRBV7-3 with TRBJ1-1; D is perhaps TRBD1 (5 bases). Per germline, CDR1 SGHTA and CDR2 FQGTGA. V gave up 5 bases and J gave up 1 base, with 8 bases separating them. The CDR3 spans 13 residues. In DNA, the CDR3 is TGTGCCAGCAGCCAAGGGGAGAACACTGAAGCTTTCTTT. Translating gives CASSQGENTEAFF.

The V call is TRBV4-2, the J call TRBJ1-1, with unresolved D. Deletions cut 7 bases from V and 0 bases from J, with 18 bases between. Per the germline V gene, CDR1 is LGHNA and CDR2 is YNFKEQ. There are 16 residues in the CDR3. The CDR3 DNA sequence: TGTGCCAGCAAAGTCGGGCAGGCCATCATGAACACTGAAGCTTTCTTT. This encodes CASKVGQAIMNTEAFF.

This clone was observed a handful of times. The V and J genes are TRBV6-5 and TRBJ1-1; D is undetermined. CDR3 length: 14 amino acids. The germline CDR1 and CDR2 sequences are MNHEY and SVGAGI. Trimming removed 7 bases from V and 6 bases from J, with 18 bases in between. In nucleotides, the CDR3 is TGTGCCAGCACCTCCCAACCGCGCGGGGCTGAAGCTTTCTTT. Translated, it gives CASTSQPRGAEAFF.

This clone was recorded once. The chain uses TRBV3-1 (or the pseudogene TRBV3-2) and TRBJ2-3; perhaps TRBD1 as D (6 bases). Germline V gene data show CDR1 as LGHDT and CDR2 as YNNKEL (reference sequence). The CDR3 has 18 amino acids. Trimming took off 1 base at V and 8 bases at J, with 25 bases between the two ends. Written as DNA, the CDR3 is TGTGCCAGCAGCCAAGGAGCTCCGGGGACAACCACGAGGGGTACGCAGTATTTT. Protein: CASSQGAPGTTTRGTQYF.

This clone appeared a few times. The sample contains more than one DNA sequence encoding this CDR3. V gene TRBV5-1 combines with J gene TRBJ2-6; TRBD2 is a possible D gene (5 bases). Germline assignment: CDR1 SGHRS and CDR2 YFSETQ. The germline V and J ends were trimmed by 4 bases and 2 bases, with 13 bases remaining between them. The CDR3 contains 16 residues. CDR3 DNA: TGCGCCAGCAGCCCCGGACTCAGGCCTGGGGCCAACGTCCTGACTTTC. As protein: CASSPGLRPGANVLTF.

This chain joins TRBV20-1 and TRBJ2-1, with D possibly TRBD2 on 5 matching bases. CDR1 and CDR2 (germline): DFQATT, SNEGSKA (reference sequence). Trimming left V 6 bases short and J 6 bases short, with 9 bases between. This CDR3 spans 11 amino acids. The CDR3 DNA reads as TGCAGTGCCGGACTCCTCAATGAGCAGTTCTTC. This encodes CSAGLLNEQFF.

The CDR3 is CASSLWTGDSNQPQHF. CDR3 DNA sequence: TGTGCCAGCAGTTTATGGACAGGGGACAGCAATCAGCCCCAGCATTTT. The gene calls are TRBV28 and TRBJ1-5, with TRBD1 matching 8 bases. The CDR3 extends over 16 amino acids. CDR1 and CDR2 (germline): MDHEN, SYDVKM. Trimming removed 0 bases from V and 1 base from J; junction bases left unmatched: 2.

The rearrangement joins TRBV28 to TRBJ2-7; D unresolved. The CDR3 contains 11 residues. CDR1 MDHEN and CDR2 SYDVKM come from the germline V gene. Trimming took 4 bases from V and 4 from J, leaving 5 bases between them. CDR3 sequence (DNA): TGTGCCAGCAGTTCAAAGTACGAGCAGTACTTC. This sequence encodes CASSSKYEQYF. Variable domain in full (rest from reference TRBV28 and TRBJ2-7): DVKVTQSSRYLVKRTGEKVFLECVQDMDHENMFWYRQDPGLGLRLIYFSYDVKMKEKGDIPEGYSVSREKKERFSLILESASTNQTSMYLCASSSKYEQYFGPGTRLTVT.

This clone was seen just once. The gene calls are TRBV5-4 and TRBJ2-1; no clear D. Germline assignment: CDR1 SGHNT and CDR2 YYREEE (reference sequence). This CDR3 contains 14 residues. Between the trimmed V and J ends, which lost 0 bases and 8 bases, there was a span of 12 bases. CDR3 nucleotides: TGTGCCAGCAGCTTGGCCGTTAGCCGGCATGAGCAGTTCTTC. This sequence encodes CASSLAVSRHEQFF.

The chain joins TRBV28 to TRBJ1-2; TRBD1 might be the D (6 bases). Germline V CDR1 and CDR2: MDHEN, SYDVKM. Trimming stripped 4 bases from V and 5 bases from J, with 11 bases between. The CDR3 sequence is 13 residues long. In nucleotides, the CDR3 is TGTGCCAGCAGTTCGGCAGGGGAGTATGGCTACACCTTC. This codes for CASSSAGEYGYTF.

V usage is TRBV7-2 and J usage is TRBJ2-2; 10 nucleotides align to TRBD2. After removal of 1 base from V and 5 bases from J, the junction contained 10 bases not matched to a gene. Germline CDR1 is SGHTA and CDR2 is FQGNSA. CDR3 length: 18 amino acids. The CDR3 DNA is TGTGCCAGCAGCTTAGAGATGTCTAGCGGGAGAGGTACCGGGGAGCTGTTTTTT. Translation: CASSLEMSSGRGTGELFF.

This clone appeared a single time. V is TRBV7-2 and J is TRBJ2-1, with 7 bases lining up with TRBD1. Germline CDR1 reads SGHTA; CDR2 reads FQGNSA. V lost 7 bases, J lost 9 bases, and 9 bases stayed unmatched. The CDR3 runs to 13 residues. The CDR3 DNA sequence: TGTGCCAGCAACCTTAGACAGGGTAGTGAGCAGTTCTTC. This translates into CASNLRQGSEQFF.